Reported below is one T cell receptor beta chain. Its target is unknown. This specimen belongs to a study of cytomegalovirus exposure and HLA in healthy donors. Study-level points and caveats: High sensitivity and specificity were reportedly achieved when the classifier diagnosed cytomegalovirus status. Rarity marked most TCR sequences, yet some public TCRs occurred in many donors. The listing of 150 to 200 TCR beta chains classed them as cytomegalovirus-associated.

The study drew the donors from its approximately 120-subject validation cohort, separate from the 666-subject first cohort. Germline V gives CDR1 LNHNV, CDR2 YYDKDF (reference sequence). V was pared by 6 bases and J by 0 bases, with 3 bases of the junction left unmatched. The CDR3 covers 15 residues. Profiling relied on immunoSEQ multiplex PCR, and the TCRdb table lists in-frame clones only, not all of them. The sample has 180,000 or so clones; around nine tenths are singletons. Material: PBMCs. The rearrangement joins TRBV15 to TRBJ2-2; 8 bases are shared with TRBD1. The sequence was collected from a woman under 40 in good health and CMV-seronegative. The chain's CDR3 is CATRWGQANTGELFF. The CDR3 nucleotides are TGTGCCACCAGATGGGGACAGGCGAACACCGGGGAGCTGTTTTTT.